The following is a TCR beta chain sequence with its context. The antigen is not known. This sample was included in a study of cytomegalovirus exposure and HLA in healthy donors. Study information: It was reported in a later analysis that the approximately 120 validation repertoires used the same platform as the approximately 670 first-cohort repertoires. Study results and caveats: Rarity marked most TCR sequences, yet some public TCRs occurred in many donors.

This table comes from immunoSEQ multiplex PCR, and its TCRdb copy is limited to in-frame clones, with some not included. The repertoire consists of roughly 190,000 clones, with roughly 82% occurring once and the leading ten covering more than 1.1%. Per the germline V gene, CDR1 is SGHAT and CDR2 is FQNNGV. CDR3 size: 15 residues. Trimming removed 5 bases from V and 4 bases from J, with 12 bases in between. The validation cohort, a group of over a hundred subjects, included the donors and was separate from the approximately 650-subject first cohort. The sample taken for sequencing was PBMCs. J is TRBJ2-6 and V is TRBV11-2, with a possible D match to TRBD2 (6 bases). This receptor was obtained from a young woman in good health and CMV-seronegative. CDR3 amino acids: CASSPAAGGANVLTF. CDR3 DNA sequence: TGTGCCAGCAGCCCCGCCGCGGGGGGGGCCAACGTCCTGACTTTC. The entire variable domain, with the rest obtained from reference TRBV11-2 and TRBJ2-6, is as follows: EAGVAQSPRYKIIEKRQSVAFWCNPISGHATLYWYQQILGQGPKLLIQFQNNGVVDDSQLPKDRFSAERLKGVDSTLKIQPAKLEDSAVYLCASSPAAGGANVLTFGAGSRLTVL.